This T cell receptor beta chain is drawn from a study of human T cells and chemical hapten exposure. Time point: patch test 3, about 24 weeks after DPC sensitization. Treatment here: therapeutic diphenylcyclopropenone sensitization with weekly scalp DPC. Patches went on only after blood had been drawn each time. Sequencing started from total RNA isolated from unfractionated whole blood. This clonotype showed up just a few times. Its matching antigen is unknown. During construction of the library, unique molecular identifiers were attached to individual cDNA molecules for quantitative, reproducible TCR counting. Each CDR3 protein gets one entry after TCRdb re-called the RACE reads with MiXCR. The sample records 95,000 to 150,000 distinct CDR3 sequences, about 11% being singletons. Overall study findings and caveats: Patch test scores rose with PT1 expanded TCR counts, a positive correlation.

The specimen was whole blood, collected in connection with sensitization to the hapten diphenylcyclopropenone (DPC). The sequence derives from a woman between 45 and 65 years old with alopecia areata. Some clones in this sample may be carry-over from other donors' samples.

CDR3 nucleotide sequence: TGTGCCAGCTCATCCTACAGGGGAGAAGAGACCCAGTACTTC. This encodes CASSSYRGEETQYF. This sequence joins TRBV18 and TRBJ2-5; 7 bases align to TRBD1. V dropped 5 bases and J dropped 3; count of bases not matched to a gene: 6. The CDR3 has 14 amino acids. Germline values: CDR1 KGHSH, CDR2 LQKENI.